This TCR beta chain was found in a study of long-term antiretroviral therapy in people with HIV. V shed 4 bases and J shed 3 bases, with 16 bases lying between them. This CDR3 has 15 amino acids. Germline V gene lookup returns CDR1 SGHAT and CDR2 FQNNGV. Researchers report immunoSEQ v3.0 was run at survey level. Repertoires were generated with immunoSEQ multiplex PCR, while TCRdb's copy carries only in-frame clones and drops some. This sample carries some 28,000 clones, roughly 90% of them seen once, and the ten largest clones take 4.3%. The sequencing used unsorted PBMCs, collected 5 to 5.5 years after starting antiretroviral therapy. The TCR originated in a middle-aged woman with HIV. V is TRBV11-2 and J is TRBJ2-7, with D perhaps assigned TRBD1 or TRBD2 (5 bases each). The CDR3 is CASSSAGTLGYEQYF. The DNA for the CDR3 is TGTGCCAGCAGCTCTGCCGGGACCTTGGGCTACGAGCAGTACTTC.